A single sample gave rise to the 27 T cell receptor beta chains below, sequenced in a study of T cell repertoires in cytomegalovirus infection. TCRdb re-analysed the reads in MiXCR, keeping a single row per CDR3 protein. The table has around 180,000 distinct CDR3 sequences, about 28% seen once; the top ten hold under 35%. Sequencing was performed on PBMCs. The source is a human donor in good health (CMV status not recorded). Some clones in this sample may be carry-over from other donors' samples.

The CDR3, as DNA: TGTGCCATCAGTACAGAGGGGGGCTCCTACAATGAGCAGTTCTTC. Its protein is CAISTEGGSYNEQFF. V is TRBV10-3 and J is TRBJ2-1, with D tentatively TRBD1 or TRBD2 (6 bases each). V shed 5 bases and J shed 0 bases, with 11 bases lying between them. The CDR3 contains 15 residues. The germline V gene encodes CDR1 ENHRY and CDR2 SYGVKD.

This chain connects TRBV20-1 to TRBJ1-5, with 8 bases aligning to TRBD1. Germline V gene lookup returns CDR1 DFQATT and CDR2 SNEGSKA (reference sequence). The CDR3 extends over 16 amino acids. V was clipped by 6 bases and J by 0 bases; unmatched bases: 10. CDR3 sequence: CSAVGQGQYSNQPQHF. The DNA of the CDR3 is TGCAGTGCCGTAGGACAGGGTCAATATAGCAATCAGCCCCAGCATTTT.

This clonotype occurred a few times. The chain joins TRBV4-3 to TRBJ1-2; TRBD1 matches at 9 bases. The ends lost 1 base at V and 7 bases at J; junction bases unmatched: 10. Germline CDR1 is LGHNA and CDR2 is YSLEER. This CDR3 spans 16 amino acids. DNA for the CDR3: TGCGCCAGCAGCCAAGCCTTTGGACAGGGGTTGGGTGGCTACACCTTC. Residues: CASSQAFGQGLGGYTF.

This clonotype was recorded many times. V is TRBV7-2 and J is TRBJ2-6; 7 bases agree with TRBD1. In germline, CDR1 is SGHTA, CDR2 FQGNSA. After removal of 3 bases from V and 0 bases from J, the junction contained 2 bases not matched to a gene. The CDR3 has 16 residues. DNA of the CDR3: TGTGCCAGCAGCTTGACAGGGACCTCTGGGGCCAACGTCCTGACTTTC. Translated, it gives CASSLTGTSGANVLTF.

The rearrangement joins TRBV5-8 to TRBJ2-6, with 12 nucleotides matching TRBD1. The CDR3 covers 18 residues. V shed 3 bases and J 2 bases; nucleotides not matched to a gene: 6. Germline V lookup: CDR1 SGHTS, CDR2 YDEGEE. The CDR3 protein is CASSWPRDRGPGANVLTF. The CDR3 nucleotides read TGTGCCAGCAGCTGGCCGCGGGACAGGGGGCCTGGGGCCAACGTCCTGACTTTC.

The chain recombines TRBV15 with TRBJ2-3, with D tentatively TRBD2 (6 bases). CDR3 length: 16 amino acids. Germline V gene data show CDR1 as LNHNV and CDR2 as YYDKDF (reference sequence). Deletions cut 0 bases from V and 0 bases from J, with 10 bases between. CDR3 loop: CATSRDRGFSTDTQYF. In nucleotides, the CDR3 is TGTGCCACCAGCAGAGATCGGGGGTTTAGCACAGATACGCAGTATTTT.

There are a few counts of this clonotype. V usage is TRBV7-2 and J usage is TRBJ2-5; D is unclear. The germline V gene encodes CDR1 SGHTA and CDR2 FQGNSA. This CDR3 contains 11 residues. Trimming left V 5 bases short and J 5 bases short, with 6 bases between. The CDR3 coding sequence is TGTGCCAGCAGCGCGAGGGAGACCCAGTACTTC. This codes for CASSARETQYF.

The chain has TRBV19 and TRBJ1-3; D call uncertain. Trimming shortened V by 3 bases and J by 1 base, and 7 bases separated the two germline ends. This CDR3 is built from 14 residues. Germline lookup yields CDR1 LNHDA and CDR2 SQIVND (reference sequence). The DNA for the CDR3 is TGTGCCAGTAGTATCGACGGGTCTGGAAACACCATATATTTT. Its protein product is CASSIDGSGNTIYF. Based on the CDR3 plus reference TRBV19 and TRBJ1-3, the full variable domain is DGGITQSPKYLFRKEGQNVTLSCEQNLNHDAMYWYRQDPGQGLRLIYYSQIVNDFQKGDIAEGYSVSREKKESFPLTVTSAQKNPTAFYLCASSIDGSGNTIYFGEGSWLTVV.

The table lists this clonotype with a few counts. The chain recombines TRBV2 with TRBJ1-2, with no clear D. CDR1 is SNHLY and CDR2 is FYNNEI in the germline V gene. The CDR3 runs 16 residues. The V and J ends lost 9 bases and 4 bases respectively, with 24 bases between them. CDR3 sequence: CARVVPGSLGFYGYTF. In DNA form, the CDR3 reads TGTGCCAGAGTCGTCCCGGGGAGCCTCGGATTCTATGGCTACACCTTC.

The chain carries TRBV12-3 or TRBV12-4 and TRBJ1-4; 9 nucleotides line up with TRBD1. V lost 5 bases and J lost 3; bases outside the gene matches: 7. This CDR3 is built from 16 residues. The CDR3 nucleotides are TGTGCCAGCAGTGCCTCCGGGACAGGGTCTAATGAAAAACTGTTTTTT. Protein: CASSASGTGSNEKLFF.

This clonotype was counted a few times. The V gene is TRBV19, the J gene TRBJ2-5; the D is unclear. This CDR3 spans 12 amino acids. V was shortened by 6 bases and J by 1 base, with 6 bases between the two germline ends. Germline lookup yields CDR1 LNHDA and CDR2 SQIVND (reference sequence). The CDR3 loop reads CASSTSQETQYF. CDR3 nucleotides: TGTGCCAGTAGCACCTCCCAAGAGACCCAGTACTTC.

The chain has TRBV18 and TRBJ1-4; D may be TRBD1 (6 bases). The CDR3 is 16 amino acids. V gave up 6 bases and J gave up 4 bases, with 18 bases separating them. Germline lookup yields CDR1 KGHSH and CDR2 LQKENI. Here the CDR3 reads CASSHGQRRSNEKLFF. CDR3 nucleotides: TGTGCCAGCTCCCACGGACAGCGCCGAAGTAATGAAAAACTGTTTTTT. The variable domain in full, completed from reference TRBV18 and TRBJ1-4, reads NAGVMQNPRHLVRRRGQEARLRCSPMKGHSHVYWYRQLPEEGLKFMVYLQKENIIDESGMPKERFSAEFPKEGPSILRIQQVVRGDSAAYFCASSHGQRRSNEKLFFGSGTQLSVL.

J is TRBJ1-5 and V is TRBV6-2 or TRBV6-3; 7 bases line up with TRBD1. Per germline, CDR1 MNHEY and CDR2 SVGEGT. With 0 bases clipped from V and 4 bases from J, the junction kept 9 bases outside the gene matches. This CDR3 region has 17 residues. The CDR3 is CASSYSLRGQLNQPQHF. CDR3 in DNA: TGTGCCAGCAGTTACTCTCTAAGGGGGCAATTAAATCAGCCCCAGCATTTT.

The V call is TRBV18, the J call TRBJ2-2; 9 positions agree with TRBD1. V was pared by 4 bases and J by 6 bases, with 9 bases of the junction left unmatched. Germline V lookup: CDR1 KGHSH, CDR2 LQKENI. The CDR3 covers 16 residues. Here the CDR3 reads CASSRLRDREAGELFF. The CDR3 DNA is TGTGCCAGCTCACGACTCCGGGACAGGGAAGCCGGGGAGCTGTTTTTT.

This chain uses TRBV20-1 with TRBJ2-5, with TRBD2 matching 7 bases. Germline trimming cut 1 base from V and 5 bases from J; bases unmatched to any gene: 7. This CDR3 has 14 amino acids. Looked up from germline, CDR1 is DFQATT and CDR2 is SNEGSKA (reference sequence). CDR3 sequence: CSARVGVGGETQYF. The CDR3 nucleotides are TGCAGTGCTAGAGTCGGGGTGGGAGGGGAGACCCAGTACTTC.

This clonotype has a count of ten or more. The chain employs TRBV7-3 and TRBJ2-6; weak D call: TRBD2 (5 bases). The CDR3 spans 15 residues. Looked up from germline, CDR1 is SGHTA and CDR2 is FQGTGA. The V gene lost 6 bases and the J gene lost 0 bases, with 9 bases spanning the gap. In nucleotides, the CDR3 is TGTGCCAGCAGTCCGGACTTCTCTGGGGCCAACGTCCTGACTTTC. Amino acids: CASSPDFSGANVLTF.

CDR3 in DNA: TGTGCCATCAGTCTGGGCCTGGAGGACGAGCAGTACTTC. It yields the protein CAISLGLEDEQYF. This chain uses TRBV10-3 with TRBJ2-7; weak D call: TRBD2 (5 bases). The V end lost 5 bases, the J end lost 5 bases, and 13 bases lay between the germline ends. Germline CDR1 reads ENHRY; CDR2 reads SYGVKD. The CDR3 covers 13 residues.

This clonotype was found a few times. The chain joins TRBV30 to TRBJ1-3; 7 nucleotides align to TRBD1. The CDR3 is made up of 16 amino acids. The V gene end was trimmed by 3 bases and the J gene end by 0 bases; junction bases not matched to a gene: 8. CDR1 and CDR2 (germline): GTSNPN, SVGIG (reference sequence). CDR3 in amino acids: CAWRDHRGPSGNTIYF. In nucleotides, the CDR3 is TGTGCCTGGAGGGATCACAGGGGACCCTCTGGAAACACCATATATTTT.

This chain links TRBV7-2 with TRBJ1-5; D call uncertain. This CDR3 comprises 14 residues. Trimming pared 0 bases from V and 3 bases from J, leaving 6 bases between. Germline loops: CDR1 SGHTA, CDR2 FQGNSA. In DNA, the CDR3 is TGTGCCAGCAGCTTAGCCAGAGCCAATCAGCCCCAGCATTTT. This codes for CASSLARANQPQHF.

The chain employs TRBV7-9 and TRBJ2-6, with TRBD2 identical over 15 bases. Germline V gene lookup returns CDR1 SEHNR and CDR2 FQNEAQ (reference sequence). Unmatched junction bases numbered 7, after V lost 7 bases and J lost 0 bases. The CDR3 has 19 amino acids. The CDR3 spells CASNPGLAGGPSGANVLTF. In DNA form, the CDR3 reads TGTGCCAGCAACCCGGGACTAGCGGGGGGCCCCTCTGGGGCCAACGTCCTGACTTTC.

CDR3 protein: CASSSLVGEGGEQFF. The CDR3, as DNA: TGTGCCAGCAGCTCGCTGGTCGGGGAGGGGGGTGAGCAGTTCTTC. The rearrangement joins TRBV5-5 to TRBJ2-1; possible D gene TRBD2, 7 bases. This CDR3 has 15 amino acids. Between the trimmed V and J ends, which lost 3 bases and 9 bases, there was a span of 19 bases. Per the germline V gene, CDR1 is SGHKS and CDR2 is YYEKEE (reference sequence).

This sequence joins TRBV12-3 or TRBV12-4 and TRBJ2-3, with 7 bases matching TRBD1. The CDR3 is 15 amino acids. The V gene end was trimmed by 6 bases and the J gene end by 1 base; junction bases not matched to a gene: 7. For the CDR3, the DNA is TGTGCCAGCAGCCCTACGGGACAGCGCACAGATACGCAGTATTTT. This encodes CASSPTGQRTDTQYF.

Ten or more counts support this clonotype. The V and J genes are TRBV12-3 or TRBV12-4 and TRBJ1-1, with a tentative D call TRBD1 (5 bases). The V end was cut by 4 bases, the J end by 0 bases, with 9 bases between. The CDR3 contains 14 residues. The CDR3: CASSYQGLNTEAFF. The CDR3 nucleotides are TGTGCCAGCAGTTATCAGGGTTTGAACACTGAAGCTTTCTTT.

This clonotype was detected only a few times. This chain connects TRBV19 to TRBJ2-1; TRBD2 might be the D (6 bases). Trimming took 4 bases from V and 2 from J, leaving 12 bases between them. Germline assignment: CDR1 LNHDA and CDR2 SQIVND (reference sequence). The CDR3 covers 15 residues. CDR3 residues: CASSKAGAPYNEQFF. The CDR3 coding sequence is TGTGCCAGTAGTAAAGCGGGCGCACCCTACAATGAGCAGTTCTTC.

The rearrangement joins TRBV6-1 to TRBJ1-6; the D is unclear. Germline V gene data show CDR1 as MNHNS and CDR2 as SASEGT. Trimming left V 5 bases short and J 9 bases short, with 11 bases between. The CDR3 totals 13 residues. As DNA, the CDR3 is TGTGCCAGCAGTCCCGCAGGTCTTTCACCCCTCCACTTT. Translating it yields CASSPAGLSPLHF.

J is TRBJ2-2 and V is TRBV30; no clear D gene. CDR1 GTSNPN and CDR2 SVGIG come from the germline V gene (reference sequence). There are 16 residues in the CDR3. Trimming left V 0 bases short and J 4 bases short, with 15 bases between. CDR3 nucleotide sequence: TGTGCCTGGAGTGTACTTGTGGAGAGGTCCACCGGGGAGCTGTTTTTT. As protein: CAWSVLVERSTGELFF.

Comments on this clonotype: A much larger clone differs by one base, so this may be a read error. The CDR3 does not end in the conserved phenylalanine or tryptophan, so this is likely a read error. This chain links TRBV7-9 with TRBJ1-1; 8 nucleotides match TRBD1. From germline, CDR1 is SEHNR and CDR2 FQNEAQ (reference sequence). This CDR3 contains 14 residues. Trimming at V came to 6 bases and at J to 2 bases, leaving 5 bases not matched to a gene. The CDR3 spells CASRYQGANTEAFY. DNA for the CDR3: TGTGCCAGCAGGTATCAGGGGGCAAACACTGAAGCTTTCTAT.